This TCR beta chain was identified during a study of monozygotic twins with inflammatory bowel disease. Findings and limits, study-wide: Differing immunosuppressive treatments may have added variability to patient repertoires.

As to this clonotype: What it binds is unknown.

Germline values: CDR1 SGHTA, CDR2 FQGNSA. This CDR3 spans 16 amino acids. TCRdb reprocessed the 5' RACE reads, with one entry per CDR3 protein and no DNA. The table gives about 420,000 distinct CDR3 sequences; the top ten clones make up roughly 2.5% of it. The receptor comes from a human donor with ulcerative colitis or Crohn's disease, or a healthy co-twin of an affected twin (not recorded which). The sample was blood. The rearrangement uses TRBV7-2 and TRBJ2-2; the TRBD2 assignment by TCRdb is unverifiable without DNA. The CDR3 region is CASSLEGLAFPGELFF.